A single sample gave rise to the 15 T cell receptor beta chains below, sequenced in a study of cytotoxic CD8 clonotypes in ibrutinib-treated CLL. Produced via immunoSEQ multiplex PCR; TCRdb's table is partial and in-frame only. Counted here are around 150,000 clones, around 82% occurring once; the ten biggest clones make up 7.6%. Sample: PBMCs, taken after 36 months of ibrutinib treatment. The receptors derive from a human donor with chronic lymphocytic leukemia.

The chain joins TRBV15 to TRBJ1-2; 10 bases line up with TRBD1. Germline CDR1 LNHNV, CDR2 YYDKDF (reference sequence). CDR3 size: 12 residues. The ends lost 5 bases at V and 8 bases at J; junction bases unmatched: 2. CDR3 in amino acids: CATSGGQGGYTF. The CDR3 DNA reads as TGTGCCACCAGCGGGGGACAGGGGGGCTACACCTTC.

The chain employs TRBV7-8 and TRBJ2-2; 13 bases agree with TRBD2. V dropped 5 bases and J dropped 5; count of bases not matched to a gene: 8. Germline-derived CDR1 and CDR2 are SGHVS and FQNEAQ. This CDR3 contains 17 residues. CDR3 protein: CASSPRTSGSVTGELFF. As DNA, the CDR3 is TGTGCCAGCAGCCCCCGGACTAGCGGGAGTGTTACCGGGGAGCTGTTTTTT.

V is TRBV5-1 and J is TRBJ2-3; TRBD2 agrees at 8 bases. From germline, CDR1 is SGHRS and CDR2 YFSETQ. The CDR3 is 13 amino acids. The ends lost 4 bases at V and 6 bases at J; junction bases unmatched: 4. This CDR3 reads CASSNGLADTQYF. Written as DNA, the CDR3 is TGCGCCAGCAGCAATGGACTAGCTGATACGCAGTATTTT.

The V gene is TRBV7-8, the J gene TRBJ1-1; no reliable D call. This CDR3 has 15 residues. Germline V lookup: CDR1 SGHVS, CDR2 FQNEAQ. Deletions cut 1 base from V and 0 bases from J, with 9 bases between. CDR3 nucleotide sequence: TGTGCCAGCAGCTTAGGACCGGGTATGAACACTGAAGCTTTCTTT. It is translated as CASSLGPGMNTEAFF.

This chain connects TRBV30 to TRBJ2-1; weak D call: TRBD2 (5 bases). V shed 3 bases and J shed 1 base, with 13 bases lying between them. Germline-derived CDR1 and CDR2 are GTSNPN and SVGIG (reference sequence). CDR3 length equals 15 residues. This chain's CDR3 is CAWREPSGSYNEQFF. The DNA of the CDR3 is TGTGCCTGGAGAGAGCCCAGCGGTTCCTACAATGAGCAGTTCTTC. Filled out from reference TRBV30 and TRBJ2-1, the complete variable domain reads SQTIHQWPATLVQPVGSPLSLECTVEGTSNPNLYWYRQAAGRGLQLLFYSVGIGQISSEVPQNLSASRPQDRQFILSSKKLLLSDSGFYLCAWREPSGSYNEQFFGPGTRLTVL.

This clone was detected only once. The chain combines TRBV15 with TRBJ2-7; tentatively, D is TRBD1 or TRBD2 (6 bases each). The CDR3 totals 17 residues. Between the trimmed V and J ends, which lost 0 bases and 0 bases, there was a span of 15 bases. The germline V gene encodes CDR1 LNHNV and CDR2 YYDKDF (reference sequence). The CDR3 nucleotides read TGTGCCACCAGCAGAGAGGGGGGACACCCCCTCTCCTACGAGCAGTACTTC. Protein sequence: CATSREGGHPLSYEQYF.

This sequence joins TRBV5-4 and TRBJ1-1; D possibly corresponds to TRBD1 (5 bases). Germline V gives CDR1 SGHNT, CDR2 YYREEE (reference sequence). The V gene lost 5 bases and the J gene lost 8 bases, with 13 bases spanning the gap. The CDR3 sequence is 12 residues long. The CDR3 is CASRGEFGEAFF. Written as DNA, the CDR3 is TGTGCCAGCAGGGGGGAGTTCGGCGAAGCTTTCTTT.

The genes are TRBV11-3 and TRBJ2-1; D is unresolved. V was cut by 0 bases and J by 9 bases, with 12 bases left in between. CDR3 length equals 14 residues. Per germline, CDR1 SGHNT and CDR2 YENEEA. The DNA for the CDR3 is TGTGCCAGCAGCTTAGATCGGAAGGAACCTGAGCAGTTCTTC. Residues: CASSLDRKEPEQFF. The full variable domain, its missing parts supplied by reference TRBV11-3 and TRBJ2-1, is EAGVVQSPRYKIIEKKQPVAFWCNPISGHNTLYWYLQNLGQGPELLIRYENEEAVDDSQLPKDRFSAERLKGVDSTLKIQPAELGDSAVYLCASSLDRKEPEQFFGPGTRLTVL.

The rearrangement uses TRBV7-9 and TRBJ1-1; 7 bases are a match to TRBD1. CDR3 length: 18 amino acids. The V segment lost 1 base and the J segment 3 bases; nucleotides outside the gene matches: 14. Germline V gives CDR1 SEHNR, CDR2 FQNEAQ (reference sequence). CDR3 nucleotides: TGTGCCAGCAGCTTAGGAAGAGTCAGGGGGACGGGGTACACTGAAGCTTTCTTT. It encodes CASSLGRVRGTGYTEAFF.

The V gene is TRBV4-2, the J gene TRBJ2-1; no clear D. Germline V lookup: CDR1 LGHNA, CDR2 YNFKEQ. The V gene lost 0 bases and the J gene lost 7 bases, with 1 base spanning the gap. This CDR3 comprises 11 residues. CDR3 nucleotides: TGTGCCAGCAGCCAAGAAAATGAGCAGTTCTTC. Translating gives CASSQENEQFF.

This clone was recorded a few times. The chain employs TRBV19 and TRBJ2-3; no reliable D call. CDR1 LNHDA and CDR2 SQIVND come from the germline V gene (reference sequence). V was trimmed by 5 bases and J by 7 bases, leaving 16 bases between them. This CDR3 has 14 residues. The CDR3 spells CASSPFGQTHTQYF. CDR3 DNA: TGTGCCAGTAGTCCCTTTGGGCAGACCCATACGCAGTATTTT.

V is TRBV6-5 and J is TRBJ2-7; D unresolved. Trimming took 0 bases from V and 2 from J, leaving 8 bases between them. Germline assignment: CDR1 MNHEY and CDR2 SVGAGI. The CDR3 is 14 amino acids. CDR3 region: CASSYSARTYEQYF. CDR3 DNA: TGTGCCAGCAGTTACTCAGCTAGGACCTACGAGCAGTACTTC.

The table lists this clone with a count of one. J is TRBJ1-2 and V is TRBV28; D possibly corresponds to TRBD1 (6 bases). Germline CDR1 is MDHEN and CDR2 is SYDVKM. The CDR3 covers 13 residues. Trimming cost V 3 bases and J 4 bases, with 9 bases left between them. The CDR3 region has the DNA TGTGCCAGCAGTTTTCAGGGGACCTATGGCTACACCTTC. Its translation is CASSFQGTYGYTF.

V gene TRBV27 combines with J gene TRBJ2-2; a weak D match, TRBD1 (6 bases). The CDR3 length is 17 residues. V was clipped by 2 bases and J by 6 bases, with 19 bases between them. Per germline, CDR1 MNHEY and CDR2 SMNVEV (reference sequence). CDR3 nucleotide sequence: TGTGCCAGCAGTTTAGTTTTAGGGATAGGGGGACCCGGGGAGCTGTTTTTT. Translated, it gives CASSLVLGIGGPGELFF.

The V call is TRBV6-1, the J call TRBJ1-2; 7 nucleotides agree with TRBD1. Per germline, CDR1 MNHNS and CDR2 SASEGT. Losses at the gene ends were 6 bases for V and 2 bases for J; bases not matched to a gene: 9. This CDR3 has 15 amino acids. The CDR3 DNA sequence: TGTGCCAGCAGGCGACCGGGACAGCCGAACTATGGCTACACCTTC. Translated: CASRRPGQPNYGYTF.